The clone carrying this TCR beta chain has a single count. The source of the sample is a study of blood T cell repertoires in COVID-19. For the study at large: The samples span acute and convalescent COVID-19 from the United States, Italy and Spain.

Participant ages covered 18 to 89 years across 25 or so US areas. In the authors' workflow: The assay estimated nucleated cells by amplifying reference gene primers. Repertoires were generated with immunoSEQ multiplex PCR, while TCRdb's copy carries only in-frame clones and drops some. Clonal size and the V and J genes are those of that table, whereas D and trimming came from the DNA. Among around 280,000 clones listed, roughly 89% were seen once. The CDR3 is made up of 14 amino acids. The junction had 5 bases not matched to a gene; V was cut back by 6 bases and J by 4 bases. Germline-derived CDR1 and CDR2 are LGHNA and YNFKEQ.

The sequence was collected from a woman aged 18-29 years with acute COVID-19. The chain has TRBV4-2 and TRBJ2-5; the match to TRBD1 covers 10 bases. Specimen: PBMCs or T cells enriched from blood (not recorded which). The CDR3 protein is CASRGQGSGETQYF. CDR3 DNA: TGTGCCAGCAGGGGACAGGGGTCGGGAGAGACCCAGTACTTC.